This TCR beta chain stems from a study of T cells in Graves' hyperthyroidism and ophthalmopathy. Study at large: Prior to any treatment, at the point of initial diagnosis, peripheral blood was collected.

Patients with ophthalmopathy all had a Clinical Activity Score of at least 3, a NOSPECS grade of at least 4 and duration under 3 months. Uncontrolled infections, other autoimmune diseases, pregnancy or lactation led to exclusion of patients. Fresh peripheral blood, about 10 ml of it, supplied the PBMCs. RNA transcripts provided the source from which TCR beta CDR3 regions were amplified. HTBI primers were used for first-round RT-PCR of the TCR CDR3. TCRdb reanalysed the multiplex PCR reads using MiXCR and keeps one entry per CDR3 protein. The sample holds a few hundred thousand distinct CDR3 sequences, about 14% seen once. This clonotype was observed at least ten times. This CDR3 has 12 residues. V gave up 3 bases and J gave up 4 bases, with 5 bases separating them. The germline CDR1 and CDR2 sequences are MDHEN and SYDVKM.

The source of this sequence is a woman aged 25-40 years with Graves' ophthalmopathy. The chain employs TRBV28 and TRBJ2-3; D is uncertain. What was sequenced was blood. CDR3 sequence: CASSFKSDTQYF. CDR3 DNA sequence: TGTGCCAGCAGTTTTAAGTCAGATACGCAGTATTTT.